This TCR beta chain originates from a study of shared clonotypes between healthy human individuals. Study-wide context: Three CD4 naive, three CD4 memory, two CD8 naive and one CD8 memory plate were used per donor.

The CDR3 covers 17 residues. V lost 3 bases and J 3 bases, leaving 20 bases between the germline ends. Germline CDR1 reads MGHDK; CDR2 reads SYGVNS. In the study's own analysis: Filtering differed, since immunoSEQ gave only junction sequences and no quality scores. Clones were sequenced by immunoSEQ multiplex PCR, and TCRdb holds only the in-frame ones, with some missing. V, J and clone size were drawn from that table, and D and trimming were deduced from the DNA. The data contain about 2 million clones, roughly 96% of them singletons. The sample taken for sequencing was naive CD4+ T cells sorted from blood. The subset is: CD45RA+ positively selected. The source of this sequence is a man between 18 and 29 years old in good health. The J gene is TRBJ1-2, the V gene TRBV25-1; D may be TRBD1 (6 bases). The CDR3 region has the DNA TGTGCCAGCAGTGAGAGGCAGGGGACGCCGTTGGACTATGGCTACACCTTC. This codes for CASSERQGTPLDYGYTF.